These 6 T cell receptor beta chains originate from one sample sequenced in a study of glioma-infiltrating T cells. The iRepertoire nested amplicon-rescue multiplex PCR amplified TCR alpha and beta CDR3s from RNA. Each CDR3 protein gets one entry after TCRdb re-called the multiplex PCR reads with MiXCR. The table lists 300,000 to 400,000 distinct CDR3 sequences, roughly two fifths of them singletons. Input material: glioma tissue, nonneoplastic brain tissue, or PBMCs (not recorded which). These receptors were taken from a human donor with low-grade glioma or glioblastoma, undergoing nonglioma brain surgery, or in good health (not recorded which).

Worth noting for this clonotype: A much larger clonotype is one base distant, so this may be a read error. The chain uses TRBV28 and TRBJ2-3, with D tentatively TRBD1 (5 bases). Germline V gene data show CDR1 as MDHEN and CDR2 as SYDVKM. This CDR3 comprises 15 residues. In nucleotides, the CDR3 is TGTGACAGCAGTTTCCTGGCAGGGTCGGCAGATACGCAGTATTTT. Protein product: CDSSFLAGSADTQYF.

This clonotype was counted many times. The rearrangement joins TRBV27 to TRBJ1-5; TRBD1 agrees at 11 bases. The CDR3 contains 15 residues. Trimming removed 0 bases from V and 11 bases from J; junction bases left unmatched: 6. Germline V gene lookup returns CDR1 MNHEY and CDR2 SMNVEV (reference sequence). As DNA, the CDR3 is TGTGCCAGCAGTTTATCCGGGACAGGGGGTCTAGCCCAGCATTTT. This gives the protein CASSLSGTGGLAQHF.

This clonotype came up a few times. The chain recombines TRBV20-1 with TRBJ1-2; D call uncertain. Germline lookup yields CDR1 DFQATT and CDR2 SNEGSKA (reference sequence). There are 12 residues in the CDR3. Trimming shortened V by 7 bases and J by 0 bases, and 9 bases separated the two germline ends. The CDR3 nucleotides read TGCAGTGGCGGCGAAGCTAACTATGGCTACACCTTC. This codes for CSGGEANYGYTF.

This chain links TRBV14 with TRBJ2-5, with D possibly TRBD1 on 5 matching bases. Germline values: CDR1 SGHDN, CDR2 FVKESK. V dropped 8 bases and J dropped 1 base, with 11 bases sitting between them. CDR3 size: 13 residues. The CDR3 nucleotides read TGTGCCAGCGCACAGGTCGGCCAAGAGACCCAGTACTTC. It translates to CASAQVGQETQYF.

CDR3 loop: CASSLGLSRLPYPYF. In DNA, the CDR3 is TGTGCCAGCAGTTTAGGCCTGAGTCGCTTACCATATCCGTACTTC. The chain employs TRBV12-3 or TRBV12-4 and TRBJ2-5; no clear D. This CDR3 has 15 residues. Between the trimmed V and J ends, which lost 1 base and 13 bases, there was a span of 22 bases.

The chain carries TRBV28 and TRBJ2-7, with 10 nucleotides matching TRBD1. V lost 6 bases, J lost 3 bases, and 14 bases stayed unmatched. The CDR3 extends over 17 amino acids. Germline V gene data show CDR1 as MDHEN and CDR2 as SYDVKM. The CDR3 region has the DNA TGTGCCAGCAGGGGCTGGAAGAAGGGACAGGGGTACTACGAGCAGTACTTC. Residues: CASRGWKKGQGYYEQYF.